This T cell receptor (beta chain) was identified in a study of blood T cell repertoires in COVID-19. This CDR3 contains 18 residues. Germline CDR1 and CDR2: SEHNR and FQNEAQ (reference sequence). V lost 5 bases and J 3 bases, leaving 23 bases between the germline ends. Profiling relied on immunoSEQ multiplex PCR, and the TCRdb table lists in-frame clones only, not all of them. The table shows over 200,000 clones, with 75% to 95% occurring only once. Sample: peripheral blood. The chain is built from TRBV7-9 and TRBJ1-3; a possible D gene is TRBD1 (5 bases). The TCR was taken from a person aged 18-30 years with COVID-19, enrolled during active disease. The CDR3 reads CASSPPQSQIGVGNTIYF. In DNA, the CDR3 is TGTGCCAGCAGCCCCCCCCAGTCCCAAATAGGGGTTGGAAACACCATATATTTT.